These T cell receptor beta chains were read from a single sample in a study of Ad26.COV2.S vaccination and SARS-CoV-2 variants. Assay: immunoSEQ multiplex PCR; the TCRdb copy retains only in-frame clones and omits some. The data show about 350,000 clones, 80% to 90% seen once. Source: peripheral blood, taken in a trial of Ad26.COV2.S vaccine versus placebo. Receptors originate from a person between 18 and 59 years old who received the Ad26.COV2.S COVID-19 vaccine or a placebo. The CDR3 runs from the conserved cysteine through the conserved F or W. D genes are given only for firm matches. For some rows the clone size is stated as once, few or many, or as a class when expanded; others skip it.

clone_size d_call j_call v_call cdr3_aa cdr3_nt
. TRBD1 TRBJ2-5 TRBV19 CASNTGGKQETQYF TGTGCCAGTAACACAGGGGGAAAGCAAGAGACCCAGTACTTC
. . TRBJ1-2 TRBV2 CASSDRGPAITGYTF TGTGCCAGCAGTGATCGCGGACCCGCTATTACCGGCTACACCTTC
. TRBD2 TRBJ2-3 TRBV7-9 CASSSLGLAGASTDTQYF TGTGCCAGCAGCTCACTCGGACTAGCGGGGGCCAGCACAGATACGCAGTATTTT
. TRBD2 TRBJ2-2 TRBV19 CASSILAGGSTGELFF TGTGCCAGTAGTATCCTAGCGGGAGGTAGCACCGGGGAGCTGTTTTTT
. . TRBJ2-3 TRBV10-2 CASTRGPSTDTQYF TGCGCCAGCACTCGGGGACCTAGCACAGATACGCAGTATTTT
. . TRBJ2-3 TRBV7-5 CVRVWGRGPPDTQYF TGTGTCCGCGTATGGGGGAGAGGGCCTCCAGATACGCAGTATTTT
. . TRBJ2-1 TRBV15 CATSRVWFNEQFF TGTGCCACCAGCAGAGTTTGGTTCAATGAGCAGTTCTTC
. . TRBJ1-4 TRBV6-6 CASSLTGFEKLFF TGTGCCAGCAGCCTAACAGGGTTTGAAAAACTGTTTTTT
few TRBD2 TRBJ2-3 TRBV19 CASSAREGSDTQYF TGTGCCAGTAGTGCTCGGGAGGGCTCAGATACGCAGTATTTT
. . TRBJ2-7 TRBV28 CASSIRAGLYEQYF TGTGCCAGCAGCATTCGGGCCGGCCTATACGAGCAGTACTTC
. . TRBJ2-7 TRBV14 CASSQDTNRDYEQYF TGTGCCAGCAGCCAAGATACTAATAGGGACTACGAGCAGTACTTC
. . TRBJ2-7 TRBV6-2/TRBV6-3 CASSYSAIRNEQYF TGTGCCAGCAGTTACTCCGCCATCCGGAACGAGCAGTACTTC
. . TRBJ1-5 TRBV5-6 CASSLAGRLNQPQHF TGTGCCAGCAGCTTGGCCGGACGGCTAAATCAGCCCCAGCATTTT
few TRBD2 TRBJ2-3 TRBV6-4 CASSESAGVADTQYF TGTGCCAGCAGTGAATCAGCGGGAGTTGCAGATACGCAGTATTTT
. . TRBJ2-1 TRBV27 CASSPTHGTRQKRFF TGTGCCAGCAGTCCGACTCACGGGACACGACAAAAGCGGTTCTTC
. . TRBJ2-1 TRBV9 CASSVDGSGYNEQFF TGTGCCAGCAGCGTAGACGGGAGTGGGTACAATGAGCAGTTCTTC
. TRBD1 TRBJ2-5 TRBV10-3 CAISRDREEETQYF TGTGCCATCAGTCGGGACAGGGAGGAGGAGACCCAGTACTTC
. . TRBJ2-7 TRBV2 CASSLTSDPTYEQYF TGTGCCAGCAGCTTGACCTCGGACCCAACCTACGAGCAGTACTTC
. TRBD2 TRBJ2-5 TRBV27 CASSSTSGWLRQETQYF TGTGCCAGCAGTTCGACTAGCGGGTGGCTCCGGCAAGAGACCCAGTACTTC
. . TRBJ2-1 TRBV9 CASSVGGSGGYYNEQFF TGTGCCAGCAGCGTAGGGGGGTCTGGCGGGTACTACAATGAGCAGTTCTTC
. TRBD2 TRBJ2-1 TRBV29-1 CSVVRTSSANEQFF TGCAGCGTTGTAAGGACTAGCTCCGCCAATGAGCAGTTCTTC
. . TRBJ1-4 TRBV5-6 CASSLGMGPTNEKLFF TGTGCCAGCAGCTTGGGTATGGGACCAACTAATGAAAAACTGTTTTTT
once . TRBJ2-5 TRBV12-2 CASRLAFALMREVRGAQETQYF TGTGCAAGTCGCTTAGCCTTCGCTTTGATGCGGGAGGTTAGGGGGGCTCAAGAGACCCAGTACTTC
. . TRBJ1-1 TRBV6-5 CASSLGQLLNTEAFF TGTGCCAGCAGTCTCGGACAGTTACTGAACACTGAAGCTTTCTTT
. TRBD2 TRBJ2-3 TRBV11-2 CASSLDLGSGGMYF TGTGCCAGCAGCTTAGATCTTGGTAGCGGGGGGATGTATTTT
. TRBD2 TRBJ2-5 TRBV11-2 CASSLIAGGLWETQYF TGTGCCAGCAGCTTAATAGCGGGGGGGCTTTGGGAGACCCAGTACTTC
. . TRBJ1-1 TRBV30 CAWSFGQLNTEAFF TGTGCCTGGAGTTTCGGACAGCTGAACACTGAAGCTTTCTTT
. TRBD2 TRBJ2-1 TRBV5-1 CASSLGRTSDHNEQFF TGCGCCAGCAGCTTGGGACGGACTAGCGACCACAATGAGCAGTTCTTC
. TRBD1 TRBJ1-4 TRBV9 CASSGGTAGEKLFF TGTGCCAGCAGCGGAGGGACAGCTGGAGAAAAACTGTTTTTT
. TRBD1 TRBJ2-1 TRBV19 CASSIDRDRGPNNEQFF TGTGCCAGTAGTATAGATAGGGACAGGGGGCCAAACAATGAGCAGTTCTTC
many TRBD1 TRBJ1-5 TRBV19 CASSVMGQGFNQPQHF TGTGCCAGTAGTGTAATGGGACAGGGCTTCAATCAGCCCCAGCATTTT
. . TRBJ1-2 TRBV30 CAWSVLVLVGGYTF TGTGCCTGGAGTGTACTGGTGTTAGTAGGGGGCTACACCTTC
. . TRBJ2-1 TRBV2 CASSADWGGGGQFF TGTGCCAGCAGCGCGGACTGGGGGGGCGGTGGGCAGTTCTTC
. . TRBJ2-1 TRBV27 CASSFGGNNEQFF TGTGCCAGCAGTTTTGGGGGAAACAATGAGCAGTTCTTC
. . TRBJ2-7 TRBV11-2 CASSLVDPGQYF TGTGCCAGCAGCTTAGTTGATCCCGGGCAGTACTTC